The 27 T cell receptor beta chains below were found in one sample sequenced in a study of T cells in Graves' hyperthyroidism and ophthalmopathy. RNA transcripts gave rise to amplified TCR beta CDR3 regions. The TCR CDR3 first-round RT-PCR relied on the HTBI primer set. TCRdb called the multiplex PCR reads again in MiXCR, with one record for every CDR3 protein. The data contain some 530,000 distinct CDR3 sequences, approximately 23% of them seen just once; the ten biggest clones take up around 54%. Specimen: blood. Every receptor here comes from a woman in her 70s with Graves' ophthalmopathy.

The gene calls are TRBV7-9 and TRBJ2-7, with TRBD1 matching over 12 bases. The CDR3 has 14 residues. The V segment lost 5 bases and the J segment 6 bases; nucleotides outside the gene matches: 5. Germline V gene lookup returns CDR1 SEHNR and CDR2 FQNEAQ (reference sequence). The CDR3 nucleotides are TGTGCCAGCAGCCCGGGGACAGGGGGCGGCGAGCAGTACTTC. Translating gives CASSPGTGGGEQYF.

The genes are TRBV5-1 and TRBJ2-7; possible D gene TRBD2, 6 bases. Trimming left V 3 bases short and J 6 bases short, with 10 bases between. Germline V gene lookup returns CDR1 SGHRS and CDR2 YFSETQ. This CDR3 comprises 12 residues. CDR3 sequence reads: CASSSPAGEQYF. The CDR3 region has the DNA TGCGCCAGCAGCTCCCCAGCGGGCGAGCAGTACTTC. Looking up the rest from reference TRBV5-1 and TRBJ2-7 gives the full variable domain: KAGVTQTPRYLIKTRGQQVTLSCSPISGHRSVSWYQQTPGQGLQFLFEYFSETQRNKGNFPGRFSGRQFSNSRSEMNVSTLELGDSALYLCASSSPAGEQYFGPGTRLTVT.

There are many counts of this clonotype. V is TRBV7-9 and J is TRBJ2-1, with 8 bases fitting TRBD2. The CDR3 contains 17 residues. V shed 6 bases, J shed 0 bases, and the junction held 10 bases outside the gene matches. The germline gives CDR1 SEHNR, CDR2 FQNEAQ (reference sequence). CDR3 DNA: TGTGCCAGCAGAGCTAGCGGGTGGATAAGCTCCTACAATGAGCAGTTCTTC. Translating it yields CASRASGWISSYNEQFF. Together with reference TRBV7-9 and TRBJ2-1, the CDR3 gives the full variable domain: DTGVSQNPRHKITKRGQNVTFRCDPISEHNRLYWYRQTLGQGPEFLTYFQNEAQLEKSRLLSDRFSAERPKGSFSTLEIQRTEQGDSAMYLCASRASGWISSYNEQFFGPGTRLTVL.

On this clonotype: This may be a read error, as it is one base from a much larger clone. V gene TRBV2 combines with J gene TRBJ2-4; unclear D gene. Trimming left V 6 bases short and J 8 bases short, with 14 bases between. Germline CDR1 is SNHLY and CDR2 is FYNNEI. The CDR3 sequence is 13 residues long. The CDR3 nucleotides read TGTGCCAGCAGCGCCACTAATAAAGACATTCAGTACTTC. Translation: CASSATNKDIQYF.

The chain employs TRBV28 and TRBJ2-7; tentative D call: TRBD1 (5 bases). V shed 6 bases and J shed 6 bases, with 9 bases lying between them. The CDR3 runs to 11 residues. The germline gives CDR1 MDHEN, CDR2 SYDVKM. The CDR3 loop is CASRGLFEQYF. For the CDR3, the DNA is TGTGCCAGCAGGGGGCTCTTCGAGCAGTACTTC. Complete variable domain (other parts from reference TRBV28 and TRBJ2-7): DVKVTQSSRYLVKRTGEKVFLECVQDMDHENMFWYRQDPGLGLRLIYFSYDVKMKEKGDIPEGYSVSREKKERFSLILESASTNQTSMYLCASRGLFEQYFGPGTRLTVT.

This chain links TRBV4-2 with TRBJ2-5; D might be TRBD1 (5 bases). This CDR3 spans 13 amino acids. V shed 3 bases and J shed 0 bases, with 5 bases lying between them. In germline, CDR1 is LGHNA, CDR2 YNFKEQ. The CDR3 sequence: CASSQDNQETQYF. CDR3 DNA: TGTGCCAGCAGCCAGGACAACCAAGAGACCCAGTACTTC.

J is TRBJ1-5 and V is TRBV6-1; D gene uncertain. The CDR3 covers 15 residues. CDR1 is MNHNS and CDR2 is SASEGT in the germline V gene. The ends were cut back, 5 bases at V and 4 bases at J, with 15 bases in the middle. This CDR3 reads CASSPYQITNQPQHF. CDR3 coding DNA: TGTGCCAGCAGTCCCTATCAGATAACTAATCAGCCCCAGCATTTT.

This chain joins TRBV19 and TRBJ2-3; 9 positions agree with TRBD1. Trimming at V came to 7 bases and at J to 4 bases, leaving 9 bases not matched to a gene. CDR1 LNHDA and CDR2 SQIVND come from the germline V gene (reference sequence). The CDR3 sequence is 15 residues long. The CDR3 coding sequence is TGTGCCAGTACCCCGAGGGGACAGGGATCAGATACGCAGTATTTT. Residues: CASTPRGQGSDTQYF.

At least ten counts were recorded for this clonotype. V and J are TRBV11-2 and TRBJ1-1; D not resolved. Between the trimmed V and J ends, which lost 6 bases and 0 bases, there was a span of 14 bases. From germline, CDR1 is SGHAT and CDR2 FQNNGV. The CDR3 runs to 15 residues. The CDR3: CASRAGRVMNTEAFF. The CDR3 DNA sequence: TGTGCCAGCAGGGCCGGACGGGTCATGAACACTGAAGCTTTCTTT.

This clonotype was recorded a few times. V gene TRBV6-2 or TRBV6-3 combines with J gene TRBJ1-5; 11 bases line up with TRBD1. Germline V CDR1 and CDR2: MNHEY, SVGEGT. V shed 6 bases and J 9 bases; nucleotides not matched to a gene: 13. This CDR3 spans 16 amino acids. This chain's CDR3 is CASRATGTGGQRPQHF. The DNA for the CDR3 is TGTGCCAGCAGAGCAACAGGGACAGGGGGTCAGAGGCCCCAGCATTTT.

This CDR3 is CASSRGQSIYGYTF. In DNA form, the CDR3 reads TGTGCCAGCAGCCGCGGACAGTCTATCTATGGCTACACCTTC. The chain uses TRBV6-1 and TRBJ1-2; possibly TRBD1 for D (6 bases). The germline CDR1 and CDR2 sequences are MNHNS and SASEGT. With 6 bases removed from V and 4 bases from J, the gap between germline ends came to 15 bases. The CDR3 sequence is 14 residues long.

This clonotype was seen a handful of times. The rearrangement links TRBV6-5 to TRBJ2-1; D perhaps matches TRBD2 (5 bases). Germline V gene sequence: CDR1 MNHEY, CDR2 SVGAGI. Trimming took 2 bases from V and 12 from J, leaving 8 bases between them. The CDR3 has 11 residues. The CDR3 region is CASSYPGGQFF. CDR3 DNA: TGTGCCAGCAGTTACCCAGGAGGGCAGTTCTTC.

This clonotype was recorded a few times. This chain connects TRBV9 to TRBJ2-7; no definite D call. Germline V CDR1 and CDR2: SGDLS, YYNGEE. Deletions cut 0 bases from V and 0 bases from J, with 10 bases between. The length of the CDR3 is 15 residues. CDR3 residues: CASSVGSSSSYEQYF. The CDR3 DNA reads TGTGCCAGCAGCGTAGGTTCCAGCAGCTCCTACGAGCAGTACTTC.

V usage is TRBV30 and J usage is TRBJ2-7; 12 bases agree with TRBD1. The trim removed 8 bases at V and 4 bases at J, leaving 3 bases unmatched. This CDR3 has 12 amino acids. The germline gives CDR1 GTSNPN, CDR2 SVGIG (reference sequence). This chain's CDR3 is CARGQGAYEQYF. CDR3 bases: TGTGCCCGGGGACAGGGGGCGTACGAGCAGTACTTC.

The rearrangement links TRBV19 to TRBJ2-2; D is ambiguous. V dropped 2 bases and J dropped 0 bases, with 4 bases sitting between them. The CDR3 spans 14 residues. From germline, CDR1 is LNHDA and CDR2 SQIVND (reference sequence). For the CDR3, the DNA is TGTGCCAGTAGTATACGGCCGAACACCGGGGAGCTGTTTTTT. As protein: CASSIRPNTGELFF.

Many counts were recorded for this clonotype. The chain joins TRBV28 to TRBJ2-5; 7 bases fit TRBD2. This CDR3 has 13 amino acids. CDR1 is MDHEN, CDR2 SYDVKM, per germline. The V gene end was trimmed by 2 bases and the J gene end by 7 bases; junction bases not matched to a gene: 4. The CDR3 protein is CASSLAGAGTQYF. CDR3 nucleotide sequence: TGTGCCAGCAGTTTAGCGGGAGCGGGGACCCAGTACTTC.

This clonotype was found once. CDR3 nucleotides: TGCAGTGCTACCTGGGGGGGGACAGCCATTTCCTACGAGCAGTACTTC. It codes for CSATWGGTAISYEQYF. The genes are TRBV20-1 and TRBJ2-7, with D tentatively TRBD1 or TRBD2 (7 bases each). The germline V gene has CDR1 DFQATT and CDR2 SNEGSKA (reference sequence). V was cut by 4 bases and J by 1 base, with 20 bases left in between. CDR3 length: 16 residues.

This chain links TRBV12-5 with TRBJ2-2; D gene ambiguous. The CDR3 has 17 residues. Germline CDR1 LGHNT, CDR2 FRNRAP. V shed 0 bases and J shed 0 bases, with 11 bases lying between them. The chain's CDR3 is CASGLVSGKSNTGELFF. As DNA, the CDR3 is TGTGCTAGTGGTTTGGTATCAGGCAAATCGAACACCGGGGAGCTGTTTTTT.

The chain has TRBV27 and TRBJ2-3; 10 bases match TRBD2. Unmatched junction bases numbered 9, after V lost 0 bases and J lost 0 bases. Germline CDR1 is MNHEY and CDR2 is SMNVEV (reference sequence). The CDR3 extends over 19 amino acids. The CDR3 DNA follows: TGTGCCAGCAGTTTATCAAGACGGCTAGCGGGAGAAAGCACAGATACGCAGTATTTT. Translated: CASSLSRRLAGESTDTQYF.

The chain is built from TRBV9 and TRBJ2-3, with D possibly being TRBD2 (5 bases). Germline CDR1 SGDLS, CDR2 YYNGEE. With 7 bases removed from V and 2 bases from J, the gap between germline ends came to 8 bases. The length of the CDR3 is 12 residues. The CDR3 spells CASGRDTDTQYF. For the CDR3, the DNA is TGTGCCAGCGGGAGAGACACAGATACGCAGTATTTT.

This clonotype was counted at least ten times. This sequence joins TRBV28 and TRBJ2-7; D might be TRBD1 (5 bases). V lost 2 bases, J lost 0 bases, and 8 bases lay in between. Germline CDR1 MDHEN, CDR2 SYDVKM. This CDR3 is built from 14 residues. This chain's CDR3 is CASSLDQGSYEQYF. The CDR3 region has the DNA TGTGCCAGCAGTTTAGACCAGGGCTCCTACGAGCAGTACTTC. Variable domain in full (rest from reference TRBV28 and TRBJ2-7): DVKVTQSSRYLVKRTGEKVFLECVQDMDHENMFWYRQDPGLGLRLIYFSYDVKMKEKGDIPEGYSVSREKKERFSLILESASTNQTSMYLCASSLDQGSYEQYFGPGTRLTVT.

V usage is TRBV27 and J usage is TRBJ2-2; 12 bases map to TRBD2. This CDR3 contains 16 residues. J was trimmed by 4 bases and V by 5 bases; bases with no gene match: 5. CDR1 and CDR2 (germline): MNHEY, SMNVEV (reference sequence). The CDR3 protein is CASSPLAGGATGELFF. CDR3 DNA: TGTGCCAGCAGTCCCCTAGCGGGAGGGGCCACCGGGGAGCTGTTTTTT.

This clonotype was observed a few times. This chain uses TRBV12-3 or TRBV12-4 with TRBJ2-2; 8 bases are shared with TRBD2. CDR3 length: 16 residues. V shed 3 bases and J 5 bases; nucleotides not matched to a gene: 8. CDR3 nucleotides: TGTGCCAGCAGTTTTCGTGCGGGAGGAAGGACCGGGGAGCTGTTTTTT. Encoded protein: CASSFRAGGRTGELFF.

This clonotype was detected a few times. The chain combines TRBV29-1 with TRBJ2-3; 8 positions match TRBD1. CDR3 length: 14 residues. The V gene's germline CDR1 is SQVTM and CDR2 ANQGSEA. V gave up 6 bases and J gave up 3 bases; unmatched junction bases: 8. Written as DNA, the CDR3 is TGCAGCGTAGGACAGGGTAGTCCGACAGATACGCAGTATTTT. This sequence encodes CSVGQGSPTDTQYF.

This clonotype was counted ten times or more. The chain links TRBV7-2 to TRBJ2-7; weak D call: TRBD2 (5 bases). The CDR3 consists of 15 residues. CDR1 SGHTA and CDR2 FQGNSA come from the germline V gene. Trimming removed 2 bases from V and 5 bases from J, with 16 bases in between. This CDR3 reads CASSLRSGRSDEQYF. The CDR3 nucleotides read TGTGCCAGCAGCTTACGGAGTGGGAGAAGCGACGAGCAGTACTTC. The whole variable domain, filled in from reference TRBV7-2 and TRBJ2-7, reads GAGVSQSPSNKVTEKGKDVELRCDPISGHTALYWYRQSLGQGLEFLIYFQGNSAPDKSGLPSDRFSAERTGGSVSTLTIQRTQQEDSAVYLCASSLRSGRSDEQYFGPGTRLTVT.

This clonotype turned up a few times. J is TRBJ2-7 and V is TRBV5-1, with TRBD1 matching 7 bases. Per germline, CDR1 SGHRS and CDR2 YFSETQ. The V and J ends lost 3 bases and 3 bases, in that order; junction bases with no gene match: 12. This CDR3 comprises 16 residues. The CDR3: CASSSRPGQIFYEQYF. For the CDR3, the DNA is TGCGCCAGCAGCTCCAGACCGGGACAGATATTCTACGAGCAGTACTTC.

This clonotype turned up a few times. The chain uses TRBV6-1 and TRBJ1-1; D gene ambiguous. From germline, CDR1 is MNHNS and CDR2 SASEGT. The CDR3 spans 14 residues. Trimming stripped 7 bases from V and 0 bases from J, with 12 bases between. The CDR3 loop is CASIPDGMNTEAFF. CDR3 sequence (DNA): TGTGCCAGCATTCCGGACGGTATGAACACTGAAGCTTTCTTT.